The T cell receptor beta chain described here comes from a study of tumor-infiltrating lymphocytes in primary liver carcinoma. The roughly 17-32 mg bulk tissue piece was not sorted before simultaneous RNA and DNA extraction. From about 490 ng of total RNA, TCR beta-specific cDNA was reverse-transcribed using a constant-region primer. It was through three nested multiplex PCR rounds of slightly modified ARM-PCR that TCR beta libraries arose. Running around 9 cycles apiece, the first two PCR rounds relied on TRBV1-TRBV30 forward primers together with a C-beta reverse primer. One entry per CDR3 protein, called by TCRdb with MiXCR from the multiplex PCR reads. In the table there are approximately 190,000 distinct CDR3 sequences, around four fifths of which are singletons. Germline V CDR1 and CDR2: SGHRS, YFSETQ. Germline trimming cut 2 bases from V and 1 base from J; bases unmatched to any gene: 8. The CDR3 consists of 17 residues.

This clonotype showed up just a few times. With a much larger clone just one base away, this may be a read error. Specimen: tumor tissue from primary liver carcinoma. The gene calls are TRBV5-1 and TRBJ2-2; TRBD2 agrees at 7 bases. The clonotype was recovered from a man aged 35 to 55 with primary liver carcinoma and hepatitis B virus infection. CDR3 in amino acids: CASSFGLVGGNTGELFF. The CDR3 DNA follows: TGCGCCAGCAGCTTTGGACTAGTGGGAGGGAACACCGGGGAGCTGTTTTTT.